This T cell receptor (beta chain) was captured by sequencing in a study of STAT5B mutations in CD4+ large granular lymphocyte leukemia. Study-level background: Among healthy donors, a particular HLA allele went with more CDR3 'QG' motifs.

The CDR3 is made up of 14 amino acids. Trimming pared 7 bases from V and 2 bases from J, leaving 14 bases between. Looked up from germline, CDR1 is SGHVS and CDR2 is FQNEAQ. General study findings and limits: Compared with healthy controls (2/35), patient top clones favored TRBV06 (8/27).

TCRdb's table, derived via immunoSEQ multiplex PCR, lists solely in-frame clones and lacks some. The sample records tens of thousands of clones, roughly 76% being singletons. Healthy controls were blood donor buffy coats. Comments on this clone: Antigen: not known.

V is TRBV7-8 and J is TRBJ1-1; D gene unclear. This clonotype originated in a human donor in good health. Sequenced: CD4+ T cells from blood buffy coats. The CDR3 loop reads CASITTATNTEAFF. The CDR3 coding sequence is TGTGCCAGCATAACGACGGCGACAAACACTGAAGCTTTCTTT.